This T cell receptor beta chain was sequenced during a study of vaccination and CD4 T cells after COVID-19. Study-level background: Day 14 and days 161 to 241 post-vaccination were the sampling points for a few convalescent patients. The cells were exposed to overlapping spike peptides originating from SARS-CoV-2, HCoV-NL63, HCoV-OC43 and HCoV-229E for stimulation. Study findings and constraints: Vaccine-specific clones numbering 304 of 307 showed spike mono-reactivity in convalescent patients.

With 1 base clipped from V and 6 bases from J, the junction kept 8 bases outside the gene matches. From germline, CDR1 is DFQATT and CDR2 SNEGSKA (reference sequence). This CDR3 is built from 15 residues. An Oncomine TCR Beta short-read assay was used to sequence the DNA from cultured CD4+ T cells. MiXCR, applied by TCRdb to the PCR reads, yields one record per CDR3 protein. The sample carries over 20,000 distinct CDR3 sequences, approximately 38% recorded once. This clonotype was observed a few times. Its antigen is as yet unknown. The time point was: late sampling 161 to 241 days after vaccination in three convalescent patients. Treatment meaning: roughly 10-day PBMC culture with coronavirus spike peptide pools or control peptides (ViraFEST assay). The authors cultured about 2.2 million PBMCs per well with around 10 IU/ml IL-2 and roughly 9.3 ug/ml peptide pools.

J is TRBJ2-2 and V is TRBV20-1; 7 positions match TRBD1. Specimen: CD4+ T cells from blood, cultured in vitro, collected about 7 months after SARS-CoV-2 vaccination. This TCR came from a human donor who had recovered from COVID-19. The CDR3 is CSARVGAQGAGELFF. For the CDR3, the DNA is TGCAGTGCTAGAGTGGGTGCGCAGGGGGCCGGGGAGCTGTTTTTT.